This TCR beta chain emerged from a study of cytomegalovirus exposure and HLA in healthy donors (dated by TCRdb to the late 2010s). Some background on the complete study: According to an earlier analysis of several hundred of the donors, roughly 180 million T cells yielded 90 million to 130 million unique TCR beta sequences and around 280 Gb of sequence data. Roughly 300 gigabases of sequencing data and approximately 85 million unique TCR sequences were included in an early release covering about 600 HLA-typed donors. The genetic ancestry cluster associated with self-reported Caucasian donors included about four fifths of the roughly 400 genotyped donors. The study was designed to test whether signatures of past pathogen exposure could be identified by cataloging public T cell receptors. The study profiled the T cell repertoires of more than 500 subjects by immunosequencing and related them to cytomegalovirus serostatus. In addition to the first cohort of 650 to 800 subjects, a separate validation cohort of approximately 130 different subjects was used. High-throughput TCR immunosequencing, statistical association of individual TCRs with disease status, and machine learning were combined to predict cytomegalovirus infection status. A later analysis re-analyzed previously published TCR beta repertoires from about 600 donors and added high-resolution HLA genotyping to study TCR occurrence patterns. Rather than drawing on any new phenotypic data, the later analysis identified candidate immune exposures from TCR beta sequences and the way those sequences occurred across donors. To decide whether each TCR beta V gene segment behaved as functional or pseudogenic, an earlier analysis of fewer than 750 of the donors relied on high-throughput TCR beta sequencing. Donor age, sex, ethnicity and CMV serostatus were compiled together with the repertoire data. A later genetic analysis took genome-wide SNP genotypes for 398 of the 666 donors and used that subset as a discovery cohort. Every discovery cohort repertoire had been produced on one sequencing platform. Both class I and class II loci were covered by HLA typing, at four-digit resolution. Typing coverage differed by locus: A, B, C, DRB1 and DQB1 were typed in roughly 620-630 donors, DQA1 in 500 to 550, DPA1 in some 610, and DPB1 in just under 490. A few DR-DQ haplotypes were treated as single units for association and clustering because of strong linkage in the cohort. On average, around 240,000 unique TCR beta nucleotide sequences were sequenced per donor among some 430 genotyped donors of the cohort, with about 19% of those sequences being non-productive.

Preparation of the library involved the immunoSEQ multiplex PCR assay. The multiplex PCR relied on a mix of 60 forward primers for TCR Vbeta segments and 13 reverse primers for TCR Jbeta segments. Amplification of the CDR3 region of rearranged TCR beta genes was performed with a multiplex PCR assay on genomic DNA. Amplified TCR beta libraries were sequenced as 87-base-pair reads on the Illumina HiSeq System. The study's processing was this. A later analysis counted tens of millions of unique TCR beta chains across the 650 to 800 repertoires, and around 9.9 million of these chains were shared by at least two donors. A nearest-neighbor algorithm error-corrected the raw reads and collapsed the reads into unique sequences, merging closely related sequences to remove PCR and sequencing errors. To assign V, D and J gene segments, CDR3 sequences were aligned to IMGT reference sequences. For a sequence to be retained, a match of at least six nucleotides was required to both a V gene segment and a J gene segment. A rearrangement counted as productive if the CDR3 had no stop codons and remained in frame with V and J, and every other rearrangement counted as non-productive. Following IMGT convention, CDR3 was defined as the stretch from the second conserved V-encoded cysteine to the conserved J-encoded phenylalanine. Sequences without an unambiguous match to a single V gene segment were excluded from the earlier analysis of almost 600 of the donors. An earlier analysis of several hundred of the donors called V segments functional above 56.7% productive rearrangements and segregating when the between-donor standard deviation exceeded 5%. To diagnose cytomegalovirus status from the catalog of TCR beta chain sequences, a statistical classification framework was built. V and J gene assignment, in a later analysis, came from comparing TCR nucleotide sequences with IMGT/GENE-DB human TR gene sequences. Using the TCRdist pipeline, a later analysis assigned CDR3 sequences along with most-parsimonious VDJ recombination scenarios. In a later analysis, each TCR beta chain was defined by its CDR3 amino acid sequence together with its V-gene family, and reads lacking a unique V-gene family were excluded. To address suspected cross-contamination and a sequencing artifact, a later analysis removed a few hundred highly shared, low-generation-probability nucleotide sequences. In a later analysis, a clonal expansion index for each public chain was calculated from normalized within-repertoire ranks of inferred template counts. A later analysis computed generation probabilities with a VDJ recombination model fitted to out-of-frame rearrangements, and checked the results against IGoR. In a later analysis, hypergeometric tests were used to score TCR-TCR, TCR-HLA and TCR-CMV co-occurrence, with a repertoire-size bias correction applied to TCR pairs. To estimate false discovery rates, a later analysis permuted the HLA or CMV assignments 20 times. In a later analysis, co-occurring TCRs were grouped with DBSCAN, and TCRdist sequence similarity was added when clustering was performed within HLA-allele-positive subsets. Repertoires with fewer than 30,000 or more than 120,000 public chains were left out of co-occurrence clustering, as were about 5 repertoires with anomalous nucleotide sharing. As stored in TCRdb, this immuneACCESS dataset retains in-frame rearrangements with V and J assigned. A fraction of the clones does not appear; measured against another copy, unresolved V genes explain less than half of the discrepancy, and the remainder lacks a known reason. The V and J calls and clone size come from that table; D and trimming were worked out from the DNA. The sample contains 150,000 to 200,000 clones, approximately 82% of them found a single time. The ten largest clonotypes hold about 2.3% of the sample.

Regarding this clone: No antigen is known for it. The input lacks base qualities; no much larger clone sits a single base away.

Overall study outcomes, separate from this receptor: In an earlier analysis of more than 450 of the donors, most TCR beta V segments were observed in productive rearrangements about 90% or about 30% of the time, broadly matching IMGT annotations. The presence/absence analyses assumed that sequencing depth was roughly uniform across donors, and that assumption may not be true. While some public TCRs were present in many individuals, most TCR sequences turned up only very rarely across donors. In a later analysis, 16,951 TCR beta sequences were associated with specific HLA alleles at a false discovery rate of 0.05. HLA typing was unavailable for some donors at each locus, so association tests used only the typed subset. This cohort had only TCR beta chains sequenced, and the lack of alpha or paired-chain data limited which features could be detected. Because counts were too low, around 17 rarely observed V segments, including chromosome 9 orphons, were left out of the earlier analysis of approximately 500 of the donors. In a later genetic analysis, fewer N-insertions in productive TCRs were reported among donors in an Asian-associated ancestry cluster than the roughly 700-donor mean. In vitro tests confirmed that three of the cytomegalovirus-associated TCR beta chains recognize cytomegalovirus antigens. Assigning TCR associations to individual alleles was difficult when HLA alleles, especially DR and DQ, strongly co-occurred. Most CMV-associated TCR beta chains appeared to be HLA-restricted in a later analysis, and the HLA associations seemed to be driven largely by CMV exposure. In a later analysis, HLA-associated TCR beta chains were found to be more clonally expanded and to have lower generation probabilities than equally common non-associated chains. Immune exposure information for the cohort was limited to CMV serostatus. The authors suggested that the approach could potentially be extended to other disease states and immunological phenotypes. In a later analysis, the rate of TCR association differed among HLA loci, with DRB1 alleles having the most associated TCRs and HLA-C alleles having the fewest. In a later analysis, several top co-occurrence clusters were reported to appear linked to parvovirus B19, influenza, CMV and Epstein-Barr virus. Correlated functional status among segregating V segments might reflect linkage disequilibrium, but an unknown experimental factor could not be ruled out. V-gene and J-gene trimming of TCR beta chains was associated with a missense DCLRE1C variant in a later genetic analysis, and the association was replicated in an independent cohort. The study gave a list of some 150 TCR beta chains associated with cytomegalovirus. Cytomegalovirus status was reported to be diagnosed by the classifier with high specificity and sensitivity in both the original and validation cohorts. A group of highly shared sequence variants was considered likely to be a technical artifact of the sequencing pipeline. A further reported finding was that TCR beta sequences accurately predicted the HLA-A and HLA-B alleles for most subjects in the first cohort.

The cohort was made up of roughly 670 healthy bone marrow donors. All cohort members were sampled while nominally healthy, although unrecorded immune exposures were likely present. The donor was CMV seronegative and belonged to the group of more than 300 seronegative cohort members. Every donor gave a peripheral blood sample, and the peripheral blood mononuclear cells from that sample were used for TCR beta sequencing. Genomic DNA extraction from the blood cell samples was performed with the Qiagen DNeasy Blood Extraction Kit. This receptor was identified in a woman aged 25-40 years in good health and CMV-seronegative. Sequences were obtained from PBMCs.

At the DNA level, the sequence is TGTGCCAGCAGTCCCCCCCCCAGCGGGAGGTACGAGCAGTACTTC. The resulting protein is CASSPPPSGRYEQYF. Here the chain combines TRBV28 and TRBJ2-7, and 9 bases in between align with TRBD2. Taken from the germline V gene, the CDR1 and CDR2 loops are MDHEN and SYDVKM. Including cysteine and phenylalanine, the CDR3 has 15 amino acids. Only the CDR3 DNA stays, 45 bases, in frame from base 1. Unmatched junction bases come to 9, with V trimmed by 5 bases and J by 4 bases.